This TCR beta chain derives from a study of human T cells and chemical hapten exposure. This clonotype has a handful of counts. The CDR3 extends over 13 amino acids. Germline CDR1 reads DFQATT; CDR2 reads SNEGSKA (reference sequence). V was trimmed by 8 bases and J by 0 bases, leaving 13 bases between them. MiXCR, applied by TCRdb to the RACE reads, yields one record per CDR3 protein. The top ten hold over 2% of the sample, which has 200,000 to 300,000 distinct CDR3 sequences, approximately 8.4% seen once. Time point denoted: pre-sensitization, week 0. Treatment indicated: therapeutic diphenylcyclopropenone sensitization with weekly scalp DPC.

The clonotype originates from a woman aged 40 to 49 with alopecia areata. Some clones in this sample may be carry-over from other donors' samples. The rearrangement joins TRBV20-1 to TRBJ1-1; D gene uncertain. The material was whole blood, obtained in connection with sensitization to the hapten diphenylcyclopropenone (DPC). The CDR3 nucleotides are TGCAGTCCCAAGAGTCCTGTGAACACTGAAGCTTTCTTT. Residues: CSPKSPVNTEAFF.